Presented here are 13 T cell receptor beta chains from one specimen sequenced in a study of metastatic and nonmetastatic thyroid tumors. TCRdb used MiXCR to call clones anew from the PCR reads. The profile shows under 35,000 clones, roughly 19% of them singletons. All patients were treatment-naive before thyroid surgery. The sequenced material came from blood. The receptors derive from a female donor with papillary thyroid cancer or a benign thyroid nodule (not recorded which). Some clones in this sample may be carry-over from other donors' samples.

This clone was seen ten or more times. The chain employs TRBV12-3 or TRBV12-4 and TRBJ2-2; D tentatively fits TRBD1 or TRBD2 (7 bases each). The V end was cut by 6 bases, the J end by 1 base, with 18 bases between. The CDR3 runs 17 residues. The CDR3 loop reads CASSAPAGGGNTGELFF. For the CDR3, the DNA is TGTGCCAGCAGCGCCCCAGCAGGGGGGGGGAACACCGGGGAGCTGTTTTTT.

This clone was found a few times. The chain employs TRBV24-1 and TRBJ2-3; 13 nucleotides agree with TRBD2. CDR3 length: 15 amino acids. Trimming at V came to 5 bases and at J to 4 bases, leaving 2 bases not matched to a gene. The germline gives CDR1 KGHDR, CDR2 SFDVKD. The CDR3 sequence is CATSGLAGGPDTQYF. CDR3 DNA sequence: TGTGCCACCAGTGGACTAGCGGGAGGCCCAGATACGCAGTATTTT.

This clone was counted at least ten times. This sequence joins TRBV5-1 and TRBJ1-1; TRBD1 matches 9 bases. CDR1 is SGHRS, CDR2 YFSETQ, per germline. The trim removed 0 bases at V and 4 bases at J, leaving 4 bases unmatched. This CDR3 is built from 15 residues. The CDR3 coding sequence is TGCGCCAGCAGCTTGGGGGACAGGGCAGGCACTGAAGCTTTCTTT. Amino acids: CASSLGDRAGTEAFF.

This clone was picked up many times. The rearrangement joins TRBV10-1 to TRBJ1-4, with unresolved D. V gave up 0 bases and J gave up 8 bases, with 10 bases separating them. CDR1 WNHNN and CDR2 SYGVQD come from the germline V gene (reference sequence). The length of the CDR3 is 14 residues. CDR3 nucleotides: TGCGCCAGCAGTGAGTCGAGGATTGGAGAAAAACTGTTTTTT. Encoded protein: CASSESRIGEKLFF.

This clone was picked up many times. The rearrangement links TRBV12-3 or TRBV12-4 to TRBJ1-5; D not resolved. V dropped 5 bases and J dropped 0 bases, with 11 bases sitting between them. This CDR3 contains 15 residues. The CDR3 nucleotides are TGTGCCAGCAGTCTCCGGACCTCTAGCAATCAGCCCCAGCATTTT. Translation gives CASSLRTSSNQPQHF.

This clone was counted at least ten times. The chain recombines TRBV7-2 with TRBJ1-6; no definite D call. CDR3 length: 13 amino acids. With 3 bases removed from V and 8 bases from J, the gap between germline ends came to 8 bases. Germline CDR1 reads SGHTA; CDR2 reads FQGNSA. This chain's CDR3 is CASSLRRDSPLHF. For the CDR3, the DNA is TGTGCCAGCAGCTTGCGGCGGGATTCACCCCTCCACTTT. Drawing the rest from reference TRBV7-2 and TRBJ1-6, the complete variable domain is GAGVSQSPSNKVTEKGKDVELRCDPISGHTALYWYRQSLGQGLEFLIYFQGNSAPDKSGLPSDRFSAERTGGSVSTLTIQRTQQEDSAVYLCASSLRRDSPLHFGNGTRLTVT.

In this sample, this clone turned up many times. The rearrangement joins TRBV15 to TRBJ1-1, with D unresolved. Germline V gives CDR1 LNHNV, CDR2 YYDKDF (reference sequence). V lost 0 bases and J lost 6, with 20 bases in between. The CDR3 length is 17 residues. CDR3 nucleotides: TGTGCCACCAGCAGAGATCTAAGCGCCTTGGGTGTGGCTGAAGCTTTCTTT. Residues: CATSRDLSALGVAEAFF.

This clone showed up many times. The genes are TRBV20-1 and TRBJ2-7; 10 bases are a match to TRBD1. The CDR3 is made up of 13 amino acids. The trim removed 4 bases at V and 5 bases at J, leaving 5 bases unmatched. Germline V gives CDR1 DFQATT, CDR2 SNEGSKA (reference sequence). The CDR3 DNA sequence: TGCAGTGCTACGGGACAGGGGATCCACGAGCAGTACTTC. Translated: CSATGQGIHEQYF.

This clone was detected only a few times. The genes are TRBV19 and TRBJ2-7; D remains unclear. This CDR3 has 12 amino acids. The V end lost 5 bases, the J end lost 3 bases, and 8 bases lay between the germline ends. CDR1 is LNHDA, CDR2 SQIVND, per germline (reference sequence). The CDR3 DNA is TGTGCCAGTAGTTCAGTCTTCTACGAGCAGTACTTC. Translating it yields CASSSVFYEQYF.

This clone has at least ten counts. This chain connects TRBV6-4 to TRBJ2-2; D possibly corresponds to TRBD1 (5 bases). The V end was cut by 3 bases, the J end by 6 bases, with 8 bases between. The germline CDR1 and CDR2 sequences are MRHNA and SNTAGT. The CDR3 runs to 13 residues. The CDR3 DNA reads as TGTGCCAGCAGTGAGGGGCACTCCGGGGAGCTGTTTTTT. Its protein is CASSEGHSGELFF.

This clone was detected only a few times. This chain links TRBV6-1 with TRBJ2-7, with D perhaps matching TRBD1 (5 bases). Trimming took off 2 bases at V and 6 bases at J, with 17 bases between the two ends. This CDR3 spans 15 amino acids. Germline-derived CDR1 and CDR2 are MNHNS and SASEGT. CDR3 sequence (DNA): TGTGCCAGCAGTGAACAAGCAGGGCCTAGGGGCGAGCAGTACTTC. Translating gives CASSEQAGPRGEQYF.

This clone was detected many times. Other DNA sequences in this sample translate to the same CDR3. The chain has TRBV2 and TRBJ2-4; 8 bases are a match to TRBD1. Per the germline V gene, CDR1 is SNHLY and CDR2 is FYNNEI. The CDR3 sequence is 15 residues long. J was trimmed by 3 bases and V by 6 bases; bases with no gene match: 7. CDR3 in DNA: TGTGCCAGCAGACCGACAGGGGCGGGCAAAAACATTCAGTACTTC. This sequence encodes CASRPTGAGKNIQYF.

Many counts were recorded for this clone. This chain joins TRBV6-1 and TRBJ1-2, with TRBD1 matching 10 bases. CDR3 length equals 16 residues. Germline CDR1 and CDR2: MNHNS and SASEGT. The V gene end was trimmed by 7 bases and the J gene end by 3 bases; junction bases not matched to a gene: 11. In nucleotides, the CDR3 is TGTGCCAGCAAGCCGGGACAGGGGACAGATTACTATGGCTACACCTTC. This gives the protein CASKPGQGTDYYGYTF.